This T cell receptor beta chain was recorded in a study of blood T cell repertoires in COVID-19. Turning to the study itself: The United States, Italy and Spain supplied acute and convalescent COVID-19 samples.

CDR3 length: 14 residues. Trimming removed 2 bases at V and 0 bases at J, with 5 bases between. Germline CDR1 reads MNHNS; CDR2 reads SASEGT. Data came from immunoSEQ multiplex PCR; TCRdb stores just in-frame clones and leaves some out. The sample lists over 200,000 clones, under 90% occurring once. Specimen: PBMCs or T cells enriched from blood (not recorded which). The sequence was collected from a man in his 60s who had recovered from COVID-19. The chain is built from TRBV6-1 and TRBJ2-4; D ambiguous. The CDR3 DNA reads as TGTGCCAGCAGTGAACCCGTAGCCAAAAACATTCAGTACTTC. Amino acid sequence: CASSEPVAKNIQYF.